This T cell receptor (beta chain) is drawn from a study of blood T cell repertoires in COVID-19. The wider study: The samples span acute and convalescent COVID-19 from the United States, Italy and Spain. Sources were T cells, B-cell-depleted T cells, or PBMCs; the material itself was cDNA or gDNA.

This clone was found once. Recruitment covered about 26 US areas and drew participants whose ages spanned roughly 18 to 100 years. Under the authors' procedure: Quantification of nucleated cells was approximated via reference gene primer amplification. This table comes from immunoSEQ multiplex PCR, and its TCRdb copy is limited to in-frame clones, with some not included. V, J and clone size were drawn from that table, and D and trimming were deduced from the DNA. The table includes 200,000 to 250,000 clones, approximately 86% detected once. This CDR3 has 14 residues. The V gene's germline CDR1 is SGHRS and CDR2 YFSETQ. The trim removed 3 bases at V and 6 bases at J, leaving 5 bases unmatched.

The rearrangement joins TRBV5-1 to TRBJ1-1; 10 nucleotides align to TRBD1. The sample was PBMCs or T cells enriched from blood (not recorded which). The clonotype was recovered from a woman aged 25-40 years with acute COVID-19. CDR3 sequence (DNA): TGCGCCAGCAGCTCCGACGGACAGGGGGCTGAAGCTTTCTTT. It translates to CASSSDGQGAEAFF.